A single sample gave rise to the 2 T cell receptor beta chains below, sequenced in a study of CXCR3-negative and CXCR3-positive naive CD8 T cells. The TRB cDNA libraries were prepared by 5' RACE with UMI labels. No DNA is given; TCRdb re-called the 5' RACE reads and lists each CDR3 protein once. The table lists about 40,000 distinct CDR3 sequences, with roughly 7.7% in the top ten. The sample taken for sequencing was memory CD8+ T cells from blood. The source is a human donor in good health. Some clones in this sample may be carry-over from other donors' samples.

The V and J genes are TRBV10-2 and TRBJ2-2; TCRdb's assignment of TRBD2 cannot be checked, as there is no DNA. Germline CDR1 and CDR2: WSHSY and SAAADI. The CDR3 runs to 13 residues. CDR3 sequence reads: CARWTSNTGELFF.

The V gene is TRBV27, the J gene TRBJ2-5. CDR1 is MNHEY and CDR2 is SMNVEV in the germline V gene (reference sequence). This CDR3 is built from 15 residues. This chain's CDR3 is CASSLSYFNQETQYF.